This T cell receptor beta chain was documented in a study of cytotoxic CD8 clonotypes in ibrutinib-treated CLL. Study outcomes and limitations: On treatment, the uncommon public clonotypes contracted or remained stable.

A note on this clone: The antigen remains undetermined.

Germline values: CDR1 SGHVS, CDR2 FQNEAQ. V was shortened by 2 bases and J by 7 bases, with 6 bases between the two germline ends. The CDR3 totals 12 residues. Measured with immunoSEQ multiplex PCR; TCRdb has only the in-frame clones, and not every one. This sample has roughly 160,000 clones, with 84% found just once. The material was PBMCs, obtained after 24 months of ibrutinib treatment. The TCR originated in a human donor with chronic lymphocytic leukemia. This sequence joins TRBV7-8 and TRBJ2-1; D perhaps matches TRBD1 (6 bases). CDR3 protein: CASSLRGNEQFF. CDR3 coding DNA: TGTGCCAGCAGCTTAAGGGGGAATGAGCAGTTCTTC.